This T cell receptor beta chain was observed in a study of blood T cells in healthy people across ages. Regarding the study as a whole: A roughly linear age-dependent decrease characterized TCR beta diversity per million T cells.

This clonotype was recorded only once. Its antigen is not known. The CDR3 has 14 amino acids. In germline, CDR1 is LGHNT, CDR2 FRNRAP. The ends were cut back, 0 bases at V and 2 bases at J, with 7 bases in the middle. The authors ran a second PCR of about 6 to 11 cycles using a sample-barcoded 5' primer and a J-beta primer mix. MiXCR, applied by TCRdb to the 5' RACE reads, yields one record per CDR3 protein. The data contain over a million distinct CDR3 sequences, 40% to 50% of them singletons. Sequenced input: blood. The chain links TRBV12-5 to TRBJ1-2; the D is unclear. This clonotype originated in a young woman in good health. CDR3 loop: CASGLVRQNYGYTF. The CDR3 DNA follows: TGTGCTAGTGGTTTGGTACGGCAGAACTATGGCTACACCTTC.